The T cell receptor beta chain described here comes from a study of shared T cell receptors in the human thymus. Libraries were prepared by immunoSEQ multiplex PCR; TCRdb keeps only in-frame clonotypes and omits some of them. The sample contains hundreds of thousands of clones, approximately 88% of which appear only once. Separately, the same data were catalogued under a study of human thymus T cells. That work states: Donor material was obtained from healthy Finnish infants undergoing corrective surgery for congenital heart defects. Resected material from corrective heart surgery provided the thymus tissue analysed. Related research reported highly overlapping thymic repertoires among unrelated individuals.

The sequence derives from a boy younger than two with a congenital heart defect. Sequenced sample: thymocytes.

The CDR3 protein is CASSSMEEGTNEKLFF. CDR3 DNA sequence: TGTGCCAGCAGCTCTATGGAGGAAGGAACTAATGAAAAACTGTTTTTT. The chain employs TRBV4-2 and TRBJ1-4; D is unresolved. The CDR3 is 16 amino acids. Germline V gives CDR1 LGHNA, CDR2 YNFKEQ. The V gene lost 5 bases and the J gene lost 1 base, with 14 bases spanning the gap.